The source of this T cell receptor (beta chain) is a study of T cells in Graves' hyperthyroidism and ophthalmopathy. RNA transcripts served as the template for amplifying TCR beta CDR3 regions. When the TCR CDR3 underwent first-round RT-PCR, the HTBI primer set was used. MiXCR, applied by TCRdb to the multiplex PCR reads, yields one record per CDR3 protein. The sample lists about 740,000 distinct CDR3 sequences; around 15% were seen once. Germline CDR1 reads SGDLS; CDR2 reads YYNGEE. The CDR3 extends over 15 amino acids. V shed 0 bases and J shed 0 bases, with 10 bases lying between them. The TCR was taken from a young woman with Graves' hyperthyroidism. The sample consisted of blood. This chain connects TRBV9 to TRBJ2-7; D remains ambiguous. CDR3 sequence (DNA): TGTGCCAGCAGCGTAGCTCCCAGCAACTCCTACGAGCAGTACTTC. It yields the protein CASSVAPSNSYEQYF. Using reference TRBV9 and TRBJ2-7 for the parts outside the CDR3, the full variable domain is DSGVTQTPKHLITATGQRVTLRCSPRSGDLSVYWYQQSLDQGLQFLIQYYNGEERAKGNILERFSAQQFPDLHSELNLSSLELGDSALYFCASSVAPSNSYEQYFGPGTRLTVT.